The clone carrying this T cell receptor (beta chain) appeared a few times. This sample is part of a study of T-cell memory formation after mild COVID-19. Libraries for TCRalpha and TCRbeta carried sample barcodes and unique molecular identifiers via 5'RACE. TCRdb redid the calling of the 5' RACE reads with MiXCR, one entry per CDR3 protein. The sample has roughly 250,000 distinct CDR3 sequences; roughly 17% are singletons. V lost 7 bases to trimming and J lost 0 bases, with 18 bases between them. The CDR3 contains 17 residues. The germline V gene has CDR1 SEHNR and CDR2 FQNEAQ (reference sequence). Sequencing was carried out using PBMCs or a T cell subset sorted from them (not recorded which). This receptor was taken from a man aged 18 to 35 who had mild COVID-19 (a few samples of this study predate the infection). Cell type and time point are not known. The V and J genes are TRBV7-9 and TRBJ2-2; D remains unclear. CDR3 region: CASTQSQENANTGELFF. The CDR3 DNA is TGTGCCAGCACCCAATCTCAGGAGAACGCGAACACCGGGGAGCTGTTTTTT.